Listed below are T cell receptor beta chains from one sample, sequenced in a study of low-dose radiotherapy and immunotherapy resistance in tumors. TCRdb passed the reads through MiXCR, listing each CDR3 protein once. The repertoire holds more than 90,000 distinct CDR3 sequences, with 20% to 25% as singletons. Source: PBMCs, taken after low-dose radiotherapy plus immunotherapy. These receptors originate from a male donor with prostate cancer. Each CDR3 is given with its conserved first and last residue. The D gene is left open where the match is weak. Not all rows give a size; the values are once, few, many and, for expanded clones, a class.

J,D,length,V,size,CDR3,DNA
TRBJ2-1,.,14,TRBV5-1,many,CASSQGRVHNEQFF,TGCGCCAGCAGCCAAGGACGGGTACACAATGAGCAGTTCTTC
TRBJ2-7,.,14,TRBV11-2,many,CASSYDRPLYEQYF,TGTGCCAGCAGCTACGACAGGCCACTCTACGAGCAGTACTTC
TRBJ2-5,TRBD1,15,TRBV2,many,CASSDLSGGGETQYF,TGTGCCAGCAGTGATCTCTCAGGGGGCGGAGAGACCCAGTACTTC
TRBJ2-7,.,14,TRBV6-1,many,CASRPQGTSYEQYF,TGTGCCAGCAGGCCGCAAGGGACTTCTTACGAGCAGTACTTC
TRBJ1-2,TRBD1,14,TRBV7-2,.,CASSLETGVDGYTF,TGTGCCAGCAGCCTCGAAACAGGGGTGGATGGCTACACCTTC
TRBJ2-2,TRBD2,18,TRBV5-5,many,CASSLVHLRDYETGELFF,TGTGCCAGCAGCTTGGTTCACTTAAGGGACTACGAGACGGGGGAGCTGTTTTTT
TRBJ1-5,TRBD1,19,TRBV16,few,CASSRLTGGSIGSNQPQHF,TGTGCCAGCAGCCGCTTGACAGGGGGCTCAATTGGCAGCAATCAGCCCCAGCATTTT
TRBJ2-7,.,13,TRBV29-1,many,CSVEGVNPYEQYF,TGCAGCGTCGAAGGGGTGAACCCCTACGAGCAGTACTTC
TRBJ1-4,TRBD1,16,TRBV12-3/TRBV12-4,many,CASTPDRDGIQRKLFF,TGTGCCAGCACCCCCGACAGGGATGGTATCCAAAGGAAACTGTTTTTT
TRBJ2-3,.,12,TRBV24-1,many,CATSETGVGQYF,TGTGCCACCAGTGAGACAGGCGTCGGGCAGTATTTT
TRBJ1-1,.,15,TRBV5-1,many,CASSSDPGTATEAFF,TGCGCCAGCAGCTCGGACCCCGGGACCGCGACTGAAGCTTTTTTT
TRBJ2-3,.,12,TRBV5-1,.,CASRTVTDTQYF,TGCGCCAGTAGGACAGTCACAGATACGCAGTATTTT
TRBJ1-6,.,16,TRBV6-1,many,CASSEEGSSYNSPLHF,TGTGCCAGCAGTGAAGAAGGCAGCTCCTATAATTCACCCCTCCACTTT
TRBJ1-4,.,16,TRBV20-1,many,CSARDGGVATNEKLFF,TGCAGTGCTAGAGATGGGGGTGTTGCAACTAATGAAAAACTGTTTTTT
TRBJ2-5,TRBD2,15,TRBV6-2/TRBV6-3,many,CASSPTSGDQETQYF,TGTGCCAGCAGTCCGACTAGCGGGGACCAAGAGACCCAGTACTTC
TRBJ2-3,TRBD1,14,TRBV20-1,.,CSASLGQLTDTQYF,TGCAGTGCTAGTCTGGGACAGCTCACAGATACGCAGTATTTT
TRBJ1-5,.,15,TRBV29-1,.,CSVEWTSYGNQPQHF,TGCAGCGTTGAATGGACCTCATATGGCAATCAGCCCCAGCATTTT
TRBJ2-3,.,12,TRBV29-1,many,CSVEVGGDTQYF,TGCAGCGTTGAAGTAGGGGGAGATACGCAGTATTTT
TRBJ1-2,.,15,TRBV5-1,many,CASSLEVNRPYGYTF,TGCGCCAGCAGCTTGGAGGTCAACAGGCCCTATGGCTACACCTTC
TRBJ2-3,.,14,TRBV6-8,.,CASSEGPATDTQYF,TGTGCCAGCAGTGAAGGACCAGCCACAGATACGCAGTATTTT
TRBJ1-1,.,13,TRBV5-6,many,CASSPQTNTEAFF,TGTGCCAGCAGCCCCCAGACGAACACTGAAGCTTTCTTT
TRBJ2-7,.,16,TRBV4-1,.,CASSQDEARQGKEQYF,TGCGCCAGCAGCCAAGACGAGGCGCGGCAGGGGAAAGAGCAGTACTTC
TRBJ1-2,TRBD1,19,TRBV11-2,many,CASSSYRGRLGIVNYGYTF,TGTGCCAGCAGCTCGTACAGGGGTCGCCTAGGGATTGTCAACTATGGCTACACCTTC
TRBJ1-1,.,11,TRBV6-1,many,CASSYRDEAFF,TGTGCCAGCAGTTACAGGGATGAAGCTTTCTTT
TRBJ2-7,.,11,TRBV2,many,CASSGNYEQYF,TGTGCCAGCAGTGGAAACTACGAGCAGTACTTC
TRBJ2-5,.,13,TRBV29-1,many,CSVVVDSYGTQYF,TGCAGCGTTGTGGTCGACTCCTATGGGACCCAGTACTTC
TRBJ1-4,.,14,TRBV7-9,many,CASSLDATNEKLFF,TGTGCCAGCAGCCTAGATGCAACTAATGAAAAACTGTTTTTT
TRBJ2-7,.,13,TRBV20-1,many,CSATGEGVYEQYF,TGCAGTGCTACAGGGGAAGGGGTCTACGAGCAGTACTTC
TRBJ2-7,.,11,TRBV2,.,CASLRPYEQYF,TGTGCCAGCCTCCGGCCCTACGAGCAGTACTTC
TRBJ2-6,TRBD1,16,TRBV19,.,CASSRSQGTGANVLTF,TGTGCCAGTAGTAGATCACAGGGGACTGGGGCCAACGTCCTGACTTTC
TRBJ1-6,TRBD1,14,TRBV3-1,once,CASSGDRVNSPLHF,TGTGCCAGCAGCGGTGACAGGGTGAATTCACCCCTCCACTTT
TRBJ1-3,.,16,TRBV21-1,many,CASSKGAGRLRNTIYF,TGTGCCAGCAGCAAAGGGGCGGGACGACTTCGAAACACCATATATTTT
TRBJ2-1,.,15,TRBV11-2,many,CASSLYLGGYNEQFF,TGTGCCAGCAGCTTATATCTAGGGGGTTACAATGAGCAGTTCTTC
TRBJ1-1,.,15,TRBV3-1,.,CASSQDEGWRTEAFF,TGTGCCAGCAGCCAAGATGAGGGCTGGAGGACTGAAGCTTTCTTT
TRBJ2-5,TRBD1,16,TRBV12-3/TRBV12-4,many,CASSLGGQGATETQYF,TGTGCCAGCAGTTTAGGAGGACAGGGGGCCACGGAGACCCAGTACTTC
TRBJ1-1,.,12,TRBV6-2/TRBV6-3,many,CASSYGDPAAFF,TGTGCCAGCAGTTACGGGGACCCAGCGGCTTTCTTT
TRBJ2-5,TRBD1,13,TRBV29-1,many,CSVEGQGQETQYF,TGCAGCGTTGAGGGACAGGGGCAAGAGACCCAGTACTTC
TRBJ2-2,.,13,TRBV4-1,many,CASSQLPTGELFF,TGCGCCAGCAGCCAATTACCAACCGGGGAGCTGTTTTTT
TRBJ2-6,TRBD2,20,TRBV5-6,.,CASSLPGLAGRGPGANVLTF,TGTGCCAGCAGCTTACCGGGACTAGCGGGGCGGGGTCCTGGGGCCAACGTCCTGACTTTC
TRBJ2-3,TRBD1,14,TRBV30,few,CAWSDGTGTDTQYF,TGTGCCTGGAGTGACGGGACAGGCACAGATACGCAGTATTTT
TRBJ2-7,.,14,TRBV7-8,many,CASSLPGLSYEQYF,TGTGCCAGCAGCTTACCGGGACTCTCCTACGAGCAGTACTTC
TRBJ2-1,.,15,TRBV10-2,many,CASSETARYGNEQFF,TGCGCCAGCAGTGAAACGGCAAGATACGGCAATGAGCAGTTCTTC
TRBJ2-2,.,14,TRBV6-5,.,CASSYESESGELFF,TGTGCCAGCAGTTACGAATCGGAGTCCGGGGAGCTGTTTTTT
TRBJ2-2,.,14,TRBV5-4,many,CASMIGSGPGELFF,TGTGCCAGCATGATCGGGAGCGGCCCCGGGGAGCTGTTTTTT
TRBJ2-3,.,13,TRBV5-1,many,CASSLGTSDTQYF,TGCGCCAGCAGCTTGGGGACATCAGATACGCAGTATTTT
TRBJ1-6,.,12,TRBV30,many,CAWSGTVSPLHF,TGTGCCTGGAGTGGAACAGTCTCACCCCTCCACTTT
TRBJ2-2,.,16,TRBV5-5,.,CASTSETPRGGELFFF,.
TRBJ1-5,.,15,TRBV12-3/TRBV12-4,.,CASSLASNQPQHFFF,.
TRBJ2-1,.,15,TRBV5-4,many,CASSRGASSYNEQFF,TGTGCCAGCAGCCGAGGCGCTAGCTCCTACAATGAGCAGTTCTTC
TRBJ1-2,.,14,TRBV12-3/TRBV12-4,many,CASSFVGVGYGYTF,TGTGCCAGCAGTTTTGTAGGGGTTGGCTATGGCTACACCTTC
TRBJ1-1,TRBD1,15,TRBV7-3,many,CASSLNGQGVSEAFF,TGTGCCAGCAGCTTAAACGGACAGGGGGTTTCTGAAGCTTTCTTT
TRBJ2-2,TRBD2,16,TRBV5-6,many,CASSPGLAGSLGELFF,TGTGCCAGCAGCCCGGGACTAGCGGGGAGTCTCGGGGAGCTGTTTTTT
TRBJ1-4,.,16,TRBV15,many,CATSRSRSTTNEKLFF,TGTGCCACCAGCAGATCCCGGTCTACAACTAATGAAAAACTGTTTTTT
TRBJ1-2,.,16,TRBV7-9,many,CASSLGGYRVNYGYTF,TGTGCCAGCAGCTTAGGGGGTTACAGAGTTAACTATGGCTACACCTTC
TRBJ2-4,TRBD1,13,TRBV29-1,many,CSVRRDRGDIQYF,TGCAGCGTTCGCCGGGACAGGGGTGACATTCAGTACTTC
TRBJ1-5,TRBD1,15,TRBV10-3,many,CAISEDRDGNQPQHF,TGTGCCATCAGTGAGGACAGGGACGGCAATCAGCCCCAGCATTTT
TRBJ1-4,.,13,TRBV29-1,many,CSVVEDTAEKLFF,TGCAGCGTTGTAGAGGACACAGCCGAAAAACTGTTTTTT